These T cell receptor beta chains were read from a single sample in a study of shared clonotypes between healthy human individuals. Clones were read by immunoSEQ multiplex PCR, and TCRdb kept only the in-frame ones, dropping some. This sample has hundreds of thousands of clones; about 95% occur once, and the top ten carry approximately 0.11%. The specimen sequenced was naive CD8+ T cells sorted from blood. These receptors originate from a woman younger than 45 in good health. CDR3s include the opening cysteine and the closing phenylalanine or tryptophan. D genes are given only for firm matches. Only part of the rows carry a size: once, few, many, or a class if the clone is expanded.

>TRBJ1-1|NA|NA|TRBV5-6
CASSLSNGGDTEAFF
TGTGCCAGCAGCTTGTCCAACGGAGGGGACACTGAAGCTTTCTTT
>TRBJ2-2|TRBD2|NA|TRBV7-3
CASSSGLALNTGELFF
TGTGCCAGCAGCTCTGGACTAGCGCTAAACACCGGGGAGCTGTTTTTT
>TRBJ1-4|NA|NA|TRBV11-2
CASSRFPGEVNEKLFF
TGTGCCAGCAGCCGGTTCCCAGGGGAGGTGAATGAAAAACTGTTTTTT
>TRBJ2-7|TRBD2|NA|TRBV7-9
CASSFASGNFYEQYF
TGTGCCAGCAGCTTCGCTAGCGGGAACTTCTACGAGCAGTACTTC
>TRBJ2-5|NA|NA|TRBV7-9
CASSPGIGEETQYF
TGTGCCAGCAGCCCCGGAATAGGGGAAGAGACCCAGTACTTC
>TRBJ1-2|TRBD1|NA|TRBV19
CASHPFRSGGHNYGYTF
TGTGCCAGCCACCCGTTCAGATCAGGGGGCCATAACTATGGCTACACCTTC
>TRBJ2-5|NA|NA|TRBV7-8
CASSIFDTQETQYF
TGTGCCAGCAGCATATTTGACACCCAAGAGACCCAGTACTTC
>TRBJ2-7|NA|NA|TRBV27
CASTPNEDRTYEQYF
TGTGCCAGCACCCCGAATGAAGACAGAACCTACGAGCAGTACTTC
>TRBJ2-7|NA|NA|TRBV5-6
CASSSSLRGDEQYF
TGTGCCAGCAGCTCCTCGTTGAGGGGCGACGAGCAGTACTTC
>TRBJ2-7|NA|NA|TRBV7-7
CASSPAESSFYEQYF
TGTGCCAGCAGCCCGGCGGAAAGCTCCTTCTACGAGCAGTACTTC
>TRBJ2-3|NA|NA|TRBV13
CASSLAGTDTQYF
TGTGCCAGCAGCTTAGCGGGCACAGATACGCAGTATTTT
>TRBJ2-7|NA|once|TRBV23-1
CASSQDYEQYF
TGCGCCAGCAGTCAAGATTACGAGCAGTACTTC
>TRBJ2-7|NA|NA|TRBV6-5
CASSSAPQEWMSEQYF
TGTGCCAGCAGTTCAGCCCCCCAGGAGTGGATGAGCGAGCAGTACTTC
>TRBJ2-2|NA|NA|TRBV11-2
CASSLLQNTGELFF
TGTGCCAGCAGCTTACTACAGAACACCGGGGAGCTGTTTTTT
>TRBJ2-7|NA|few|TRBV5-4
CASSLGTDYEQYF
TGTGCCAGCAGCTTGGGGACCGACTACGAGCAGTACTTC
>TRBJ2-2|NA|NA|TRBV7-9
CASSLAPTGARNTGELFF
TGTGCCAGCAGCTTAGCGCCGACGGGGGCGCGGAACACCGGGGAGCTGTTTTTT
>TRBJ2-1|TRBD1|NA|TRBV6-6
CASSYPDRALYNEQFF
TGTGCCAGCAGTTACCCAGACAGGGCCCTCTACAATGAGCAGTTCTTC
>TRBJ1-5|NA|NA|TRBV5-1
CASSLYVRDGGLGAQHF
TGCGCCAGCAGCTTGTATGTTAGGGACGGTGGTTTAGGAGCCCAGCATTTT
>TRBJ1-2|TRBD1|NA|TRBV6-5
CASSYDAQGALGYTF
TGTGCCAGCAGTTACGACGCACAGGGGGCGCTTGGCTACACCTTC
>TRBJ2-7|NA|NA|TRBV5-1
CASSTAGTSAYEQYF
TGCGCCAGCAGCACTGCGGGGACGTCTGCCTACGAGCAGTACTTC
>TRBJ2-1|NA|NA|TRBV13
CASSNNRVRNEQFF
TGTGCCAGCAGCAACAACAGGGTGCGCAATGAGCAGTTCTTC
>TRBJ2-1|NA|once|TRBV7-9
CASSHLGADNEQFF
TGTGCCAGCAGCCACCTCGGGGCAGACAATGAGCAGTTCTTC
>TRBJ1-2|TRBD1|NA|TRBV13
CASSVAGTGELDGYTF
TGTGCCAGCAGCGTCGCCGGGACAGGGGAGCTTGATGGCTACACCTTC
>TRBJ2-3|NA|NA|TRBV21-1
CASRVTKGVSSTDTQYF
TGTGCCAGCAGAGTCACCAAAGGGGTCTCCAGCACAGATACGCAGTATTTT
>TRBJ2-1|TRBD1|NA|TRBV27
CASSPGTGVGEQFF
TGTGCCAGCAGTCCAGGGACAGGGGTAGGGGAGCAGTTCTTC
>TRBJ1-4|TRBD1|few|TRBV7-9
CASRHDRGLFF
TGTGCCAGCAGACACGACAGGGGACTGTTTTTT
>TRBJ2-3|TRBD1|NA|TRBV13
CASSSGTEDRGTQYF
TGTGCCAGCAGCTCAGGGACCGAGGACAGGGGTACGCAGTATTTT
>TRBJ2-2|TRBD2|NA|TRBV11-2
CATLRGDGTGELFF
TGTGCCACTTTGCGGGGGGACGGCACCGGGGAGCTGTTTTTT
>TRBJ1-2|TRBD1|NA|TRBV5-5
CASSAYRGLNYGYTF
TGTGCCAGCAGCGCTTACAGGGGGTTGAACTATGGCTACACCTTC
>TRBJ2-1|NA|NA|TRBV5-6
CASSPPGVPRDNEQFF
TGTGCCAGCAGTCCTCCTGGGGTACCAAGGGACAATGAGCAGTTCTTC
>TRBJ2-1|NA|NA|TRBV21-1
CASSKEESGRAAGEQFF
TGTGCCAGCAGCAAAGAGGAAAGCGGGAGGGCCGCGGGTGAGCAGTTCTTC
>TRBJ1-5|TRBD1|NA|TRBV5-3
CARSLAGQSHQPQHF
TGTGCCAGAAGCTTGGCGGGACAGAGCCATCAGCCCCAGCATTTT
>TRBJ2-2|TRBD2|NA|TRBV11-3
CASSLDSSGGIAGELFF
TGTGCCAGCAGCTTAGATAGTTCGGGAGGAATTGCCGGGGAGCTGTTTTTT
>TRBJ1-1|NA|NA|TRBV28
CASSSGYEAFF
TGTGCCAGCAGTTCCGGCTATGAAGCTTTCTTT
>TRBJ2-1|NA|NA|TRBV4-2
CASSHPGVYNEQFF
TGTGCCAGCAGCCATCCCGGGGTTTACAATGAGCAGTTCTTC
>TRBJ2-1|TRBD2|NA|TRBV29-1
CSVEKLADVRDEQFF
TGCAGCGTTGAAAAACTAGCGGATGTACGTGATGAGCAGTTCTTC
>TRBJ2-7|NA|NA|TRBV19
CASRDRSSYEQYF
TGTGCCAGTCGGGACCGATCCTCCTACGAGCAGTACTTC
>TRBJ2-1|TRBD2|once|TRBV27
CASSPQRESDNEQFF
TGTGCCAGCAGTCCCCAGCGGGAATCCGACAATGAGCAGTTCTTC
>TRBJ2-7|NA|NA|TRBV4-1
CASSQGSGFYEQYF
TGCGCCAGCAGCCAAGGAAGCGGATTCTACGAGCAGTACTTC
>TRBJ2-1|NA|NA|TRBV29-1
CSVEDMRALEQFF
TGCAGCGTTGAAGATATGAGGGCATTAGAGCAGTTCTTC
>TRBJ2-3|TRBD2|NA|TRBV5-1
CASSPTLAATDTQYF
TGCGCCAGCAGCCCAACACTAGCGGCCACAGATACGCAGTATTTT
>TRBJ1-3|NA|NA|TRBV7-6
CASSLAPWGENSGNTIYF
TGTGCCAGCAGCTTAGCGCCTTGGGGAGAAAACTCTGGAAACACCATATATTTT